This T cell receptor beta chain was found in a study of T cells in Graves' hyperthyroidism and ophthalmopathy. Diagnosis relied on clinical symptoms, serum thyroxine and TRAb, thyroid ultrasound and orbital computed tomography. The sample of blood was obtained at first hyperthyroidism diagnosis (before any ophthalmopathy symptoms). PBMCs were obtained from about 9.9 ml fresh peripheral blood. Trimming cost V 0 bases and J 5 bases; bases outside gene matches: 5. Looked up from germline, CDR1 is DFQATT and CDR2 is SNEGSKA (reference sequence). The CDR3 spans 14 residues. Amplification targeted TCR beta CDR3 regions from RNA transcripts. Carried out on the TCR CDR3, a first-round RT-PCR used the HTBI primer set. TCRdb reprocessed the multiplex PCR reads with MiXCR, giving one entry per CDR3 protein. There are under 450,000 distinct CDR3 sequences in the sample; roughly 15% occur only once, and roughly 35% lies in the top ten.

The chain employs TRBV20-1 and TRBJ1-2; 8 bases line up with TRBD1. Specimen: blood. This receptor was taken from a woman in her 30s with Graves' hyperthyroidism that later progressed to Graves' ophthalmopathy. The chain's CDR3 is CSARDQDRGYGYTF. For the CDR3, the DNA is TGCAGTGCTAGAGATCAAGACAGGGGTTATGGCTACACCTTC.